This T cell receptor (beta chain) was recovered during a study of shared clonotypes between healthy human individuals. The V gene end was trimmed by 5 bases and the J gene end by 3 bases; junction bases not matched to a gene: 7. Germline V lookup: CDR1 MDHEN, CDR2 SYDVKM. This CDR3 is 15 amino acids long. Sorted-subset replicate PCR reactions contained around 220 ng DNA, corresponding to about 30,000 T cell genomes. Profiled with immunoSEQ multiplex PCR; TCRdb holds only in-frame clones, not every one. The sample lists roughly 640,000 clones, approximately 79% occurring once. Sequenced sample: memory CD4+ T cells sorted from blood. The sample's subset: CD45RA-negative fraction. The gene calls are TRBV28 and TRBJ2-7, with 10 nucleotides matching TRBD2. The sequence was obtained from a young woman in good health. CDR3 bases: TGTGCCAGCAGTGTGCCTAGCGGGAGCGGCTACGAGCAGTACTTC. It specifies CASSVPSGSGYEQYF.